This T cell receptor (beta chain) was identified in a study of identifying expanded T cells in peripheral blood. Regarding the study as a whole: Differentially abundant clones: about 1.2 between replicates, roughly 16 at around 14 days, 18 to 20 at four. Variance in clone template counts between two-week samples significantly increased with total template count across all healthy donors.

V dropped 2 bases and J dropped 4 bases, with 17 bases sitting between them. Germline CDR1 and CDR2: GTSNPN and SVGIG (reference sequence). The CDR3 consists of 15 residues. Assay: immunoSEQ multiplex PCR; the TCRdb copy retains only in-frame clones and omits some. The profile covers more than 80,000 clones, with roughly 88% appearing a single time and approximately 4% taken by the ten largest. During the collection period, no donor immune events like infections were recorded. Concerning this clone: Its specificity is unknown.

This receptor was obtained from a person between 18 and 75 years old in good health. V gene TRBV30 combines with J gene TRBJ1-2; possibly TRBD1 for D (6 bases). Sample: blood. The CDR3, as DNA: TGTGCCTGGAGTAATAGGACAGAGGTGAGCTATGGCTACACCTTC. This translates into CAWSNRTEVSYGYTF.